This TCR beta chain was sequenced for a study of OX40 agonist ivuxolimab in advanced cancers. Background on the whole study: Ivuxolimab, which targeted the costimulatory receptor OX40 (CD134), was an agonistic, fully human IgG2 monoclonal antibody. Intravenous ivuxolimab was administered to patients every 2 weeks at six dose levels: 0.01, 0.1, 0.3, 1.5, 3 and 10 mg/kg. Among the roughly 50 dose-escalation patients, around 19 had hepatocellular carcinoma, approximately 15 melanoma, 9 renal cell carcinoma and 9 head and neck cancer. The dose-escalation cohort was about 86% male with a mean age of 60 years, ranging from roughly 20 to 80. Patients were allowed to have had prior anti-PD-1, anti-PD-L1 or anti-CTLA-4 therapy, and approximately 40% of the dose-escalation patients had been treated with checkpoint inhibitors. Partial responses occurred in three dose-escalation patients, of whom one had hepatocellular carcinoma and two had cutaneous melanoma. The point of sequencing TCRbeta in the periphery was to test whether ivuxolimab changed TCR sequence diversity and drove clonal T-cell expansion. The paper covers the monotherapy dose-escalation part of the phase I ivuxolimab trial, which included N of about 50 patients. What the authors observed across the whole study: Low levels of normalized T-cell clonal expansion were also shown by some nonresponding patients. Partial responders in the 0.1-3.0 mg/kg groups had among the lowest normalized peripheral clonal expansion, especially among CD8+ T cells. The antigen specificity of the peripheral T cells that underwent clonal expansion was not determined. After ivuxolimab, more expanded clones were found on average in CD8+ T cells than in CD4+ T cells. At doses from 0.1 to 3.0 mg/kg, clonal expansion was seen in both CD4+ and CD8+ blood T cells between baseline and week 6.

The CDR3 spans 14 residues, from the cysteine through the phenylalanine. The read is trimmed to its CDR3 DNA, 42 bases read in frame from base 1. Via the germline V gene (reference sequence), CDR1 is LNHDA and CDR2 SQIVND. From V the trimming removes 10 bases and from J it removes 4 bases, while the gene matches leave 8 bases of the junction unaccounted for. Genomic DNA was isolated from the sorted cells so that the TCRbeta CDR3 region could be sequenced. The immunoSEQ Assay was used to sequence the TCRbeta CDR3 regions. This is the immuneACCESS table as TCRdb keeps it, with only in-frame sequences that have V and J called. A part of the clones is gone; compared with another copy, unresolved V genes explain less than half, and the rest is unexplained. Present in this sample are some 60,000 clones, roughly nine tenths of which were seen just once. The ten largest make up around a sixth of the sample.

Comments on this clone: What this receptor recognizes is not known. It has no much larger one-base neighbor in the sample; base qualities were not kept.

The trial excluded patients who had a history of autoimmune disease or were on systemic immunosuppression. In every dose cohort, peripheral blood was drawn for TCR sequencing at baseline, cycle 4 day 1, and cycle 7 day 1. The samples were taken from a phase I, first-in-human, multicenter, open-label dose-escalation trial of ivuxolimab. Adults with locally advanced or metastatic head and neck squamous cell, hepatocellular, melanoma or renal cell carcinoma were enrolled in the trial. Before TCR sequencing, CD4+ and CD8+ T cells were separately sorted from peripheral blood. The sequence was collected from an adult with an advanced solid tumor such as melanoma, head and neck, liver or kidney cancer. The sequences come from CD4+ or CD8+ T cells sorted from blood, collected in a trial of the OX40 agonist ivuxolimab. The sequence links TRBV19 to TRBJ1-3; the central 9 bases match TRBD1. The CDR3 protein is CATRPGTGGNTIYF. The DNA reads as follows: TGTGCCACCCGGCCGGGGACAGGGGGAAACACCATATATTTT.